One T cell receptor beta chain is described in this entry. These data are taken from a study of blood T cell repertoires in COVID-19. Study information: The United States, Italy and Spain supplied acute and convalescent COVID-19 samples.

A Seattle source enrolled patients during active infection and followed them longitudinally. As processed by the authors: Researchers report that nucleated cell counts were estimated from reference gene primer amplification. Libraries were prepared by immunoSEQ multiplex PCR; TCRdb keeps only in-frame clonotypes and omits some of them. That table gives V, J and clone size, and the DNA gave D and trimming. The sample shows approximately 300,000 clones, about nine tenths of them seen only once. The V gene's germline CDR1 is SGHAT and CDR2 FQNNGV. J was trimmed by 3 bases and V by 1 base; bases with no gene match: 3. This CDR3 is 16 amino acids long.

The sample taken for sequencing was peripheral blood. This receptor was obtained from a woman aged 25 to 39 with COVID-19, enrolled during active disease. The chain carries TRBV11-2 and TRBJ1-6, with TRBD1 identical over 7 bases. The DNA for the CDR3 is TGTGCCAGCAGCTTAGGGGGACAGAACTATAATTCACCCCTCCACTTT. Translated, it gives CASSLGGQNYNSPLHF.